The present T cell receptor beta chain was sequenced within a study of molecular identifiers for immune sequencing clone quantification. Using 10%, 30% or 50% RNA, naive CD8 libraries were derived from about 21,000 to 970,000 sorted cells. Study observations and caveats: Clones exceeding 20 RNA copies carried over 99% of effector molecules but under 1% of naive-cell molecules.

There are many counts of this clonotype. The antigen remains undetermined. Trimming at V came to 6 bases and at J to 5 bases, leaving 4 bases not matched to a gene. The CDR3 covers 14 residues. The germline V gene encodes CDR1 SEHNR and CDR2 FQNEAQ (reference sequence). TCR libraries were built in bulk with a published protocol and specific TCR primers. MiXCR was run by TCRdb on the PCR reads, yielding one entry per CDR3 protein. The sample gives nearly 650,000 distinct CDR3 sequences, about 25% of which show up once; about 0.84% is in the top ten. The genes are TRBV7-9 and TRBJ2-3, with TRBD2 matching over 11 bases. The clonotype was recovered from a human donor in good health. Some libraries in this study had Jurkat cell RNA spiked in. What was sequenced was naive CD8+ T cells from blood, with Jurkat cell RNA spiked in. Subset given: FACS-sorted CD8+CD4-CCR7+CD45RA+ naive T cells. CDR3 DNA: TGTGCCAGCAGTCCTAGCGGGGGGCAAGATACGCAGTATTTT. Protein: CASSPSGGQDTQYF.